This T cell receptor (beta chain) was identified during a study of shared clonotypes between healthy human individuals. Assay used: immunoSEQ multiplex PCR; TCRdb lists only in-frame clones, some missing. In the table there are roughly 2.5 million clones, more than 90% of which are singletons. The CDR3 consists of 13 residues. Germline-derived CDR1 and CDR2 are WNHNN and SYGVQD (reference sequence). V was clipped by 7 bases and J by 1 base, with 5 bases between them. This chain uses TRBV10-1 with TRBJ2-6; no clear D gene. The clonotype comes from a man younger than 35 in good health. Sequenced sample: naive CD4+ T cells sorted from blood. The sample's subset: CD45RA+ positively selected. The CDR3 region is CASILSGANVLTF. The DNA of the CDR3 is TGCGCCAGCATTCTTTCTGGGGCCAACGTCCTGACTTTC.